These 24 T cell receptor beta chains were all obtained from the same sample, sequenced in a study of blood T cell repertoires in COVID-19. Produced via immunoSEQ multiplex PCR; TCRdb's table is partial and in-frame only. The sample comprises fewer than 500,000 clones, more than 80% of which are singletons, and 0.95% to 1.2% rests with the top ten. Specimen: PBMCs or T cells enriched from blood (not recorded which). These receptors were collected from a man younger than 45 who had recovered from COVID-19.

For the CDR3, the DNA is TGCGCCAGCAGTCTAGCGGGGACCTACGAGCAGTACTTC. Translating it yields CASSLAGTYEQYF. The chain uses TRBV10-2 and TRBJ2-7; TRBD2 matches 9 bases. CDR1 and CDR2 (germline): WSHSY, SAAADI. The CDR3 is made up of 13 amino acids. V was pared by 5 bases and J by 2 bases, with 1 base of the junction left unmatched.

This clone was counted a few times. CDR3: CASSHPGQGAHEQYF. The CDR3 coding sequence is TGTGCCAGCAGTCACCCGGGACAGGGGGCCCACGAGCAGTACTTC. V gene TRBV4-2 combines with J gene TRBJ2-7; the match to TRBD1 covers 12 bases. V was clipped by 6 bases and J by 5 bases; unmatched bases: 8. This CDR3 has 15 amino acids. CDR1 is LGHNA, CDR2 YNFKEQ, per germline.

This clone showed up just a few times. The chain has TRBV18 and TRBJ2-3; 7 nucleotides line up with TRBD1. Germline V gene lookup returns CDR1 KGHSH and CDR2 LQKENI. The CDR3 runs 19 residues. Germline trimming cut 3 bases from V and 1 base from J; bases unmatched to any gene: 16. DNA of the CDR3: TGTGCCAGCTCACCCCGGGACAGTCGTGGAACAGCGGGCACAGATACGCAGTATTTT. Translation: CASSPRDSRGTAGTDTQYF.

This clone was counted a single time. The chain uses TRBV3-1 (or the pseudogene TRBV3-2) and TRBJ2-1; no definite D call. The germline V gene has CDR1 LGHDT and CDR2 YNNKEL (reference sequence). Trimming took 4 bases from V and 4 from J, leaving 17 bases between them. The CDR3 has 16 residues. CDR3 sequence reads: CASSLSLPRTYNEQFF. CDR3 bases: TGTGCCAGCAGCCTATCACTCCCGCGCACTTACAATGAGCAGTTCTTC.

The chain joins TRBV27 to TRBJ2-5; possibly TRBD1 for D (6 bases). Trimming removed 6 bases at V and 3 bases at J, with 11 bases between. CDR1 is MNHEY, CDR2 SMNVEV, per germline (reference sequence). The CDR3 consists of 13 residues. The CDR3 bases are TGTGCCAGCAGACTACAGGGTGAAGAGACCCAGTACTTC. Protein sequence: CASRLQGEETQYF.

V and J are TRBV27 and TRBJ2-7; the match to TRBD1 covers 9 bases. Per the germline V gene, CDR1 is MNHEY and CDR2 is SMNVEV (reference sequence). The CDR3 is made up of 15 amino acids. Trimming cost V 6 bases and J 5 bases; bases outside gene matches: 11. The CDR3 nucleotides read TGTGCCAGCAGACCTACGGGACAGGGAAGGGACGAGCAGTACTTC. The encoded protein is CASRPTGQGRDEQYF.

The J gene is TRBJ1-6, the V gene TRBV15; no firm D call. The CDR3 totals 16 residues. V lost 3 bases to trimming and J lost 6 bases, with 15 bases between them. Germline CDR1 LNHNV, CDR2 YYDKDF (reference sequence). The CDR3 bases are TGTGCCACCAGCAGTGCCGGGAAACGCCTTAATTCACCCCTCCACTTT. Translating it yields CATSSAGKRLNSPLHF.

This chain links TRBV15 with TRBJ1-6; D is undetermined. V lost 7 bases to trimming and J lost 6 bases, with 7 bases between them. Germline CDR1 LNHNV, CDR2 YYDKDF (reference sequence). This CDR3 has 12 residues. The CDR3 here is CATKTANSPLHF. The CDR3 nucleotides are TGTGCCACCAAAACAGCTAATTCACCCCTCCACTTT.

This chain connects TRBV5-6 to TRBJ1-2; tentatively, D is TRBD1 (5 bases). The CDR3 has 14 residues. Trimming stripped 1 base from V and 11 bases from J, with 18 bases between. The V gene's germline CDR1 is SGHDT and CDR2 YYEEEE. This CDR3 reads CASSLRQLIYEYTF. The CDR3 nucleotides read TGTGCCAGCAGCTTGCGACAGCTTATCTATGAATACACCTTC.

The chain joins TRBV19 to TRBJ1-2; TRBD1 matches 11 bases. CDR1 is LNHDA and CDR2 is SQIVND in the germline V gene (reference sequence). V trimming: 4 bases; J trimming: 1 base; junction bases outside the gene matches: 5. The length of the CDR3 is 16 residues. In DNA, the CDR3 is TGTGCCAGTAGTAGCGGACAGGGGGCTGGTAACTATGGCTACACCTTC. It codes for CASSSGQGAGNYGYTF.

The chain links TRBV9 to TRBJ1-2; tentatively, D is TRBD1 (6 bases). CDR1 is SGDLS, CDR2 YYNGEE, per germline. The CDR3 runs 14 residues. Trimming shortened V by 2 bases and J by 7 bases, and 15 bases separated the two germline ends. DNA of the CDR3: TGTGCCAGCAGCGTCCCCGGCAGGGGCGGTGGCTACACCTTC. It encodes CASSVPGRGGGYTF.

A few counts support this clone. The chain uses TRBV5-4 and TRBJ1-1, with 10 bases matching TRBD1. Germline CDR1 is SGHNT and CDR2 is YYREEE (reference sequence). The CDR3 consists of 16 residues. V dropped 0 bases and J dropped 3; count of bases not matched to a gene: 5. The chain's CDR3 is CASSLAGGQGHTEAFF. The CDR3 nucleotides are TGTGCCAGCAGCTTGGCCGGGGGACAGGGGCACACTGAAGCTTTCTTT. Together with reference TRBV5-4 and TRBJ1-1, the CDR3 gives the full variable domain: ETGVTQSPTHLIKTRGQQVTLRCSSQSGHNTVSWYQQALGQGPQFIFQYYREEENGRGNFPPRFSGLQFPNYSSELNVNALELDDSALYLCASSLAGGQGHTEAFFGQGTRLTVV.

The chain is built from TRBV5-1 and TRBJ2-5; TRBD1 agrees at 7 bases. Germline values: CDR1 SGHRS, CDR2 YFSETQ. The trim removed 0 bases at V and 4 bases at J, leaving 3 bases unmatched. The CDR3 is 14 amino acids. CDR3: CASSLVRGRETQYF. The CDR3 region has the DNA TGCGCCAGCAGCTTGGTAAGGGGGCGAGAGACCCAGTACTTC.

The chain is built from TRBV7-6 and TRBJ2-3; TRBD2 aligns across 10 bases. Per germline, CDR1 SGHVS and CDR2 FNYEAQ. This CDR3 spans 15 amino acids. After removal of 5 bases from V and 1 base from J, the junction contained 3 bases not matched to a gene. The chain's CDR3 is CASSMSGRGTDTQYF. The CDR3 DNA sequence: TGTGCCAGCAGCATGAGCGGGAGGGGCACAGATACGCAGTATTTT.

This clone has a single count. The CDR3 sequence: CASSSLAGPSEQYF. CDR3 DNA: TGTGCCAGCAGTTCCCTAGCGGGACCCAGCGAGCAGTACTTC. The J gene is TRBJ2-7, the V gene TRBV6-2 or TRBV6-3; 9 nucleotides match TRBD2. The CDR3 has 14 amino acids. The germline V gene encodes CDR1 MNHEY and CDR2 SVGEGT. J was trimmed by 6 bases and V by 4 bases; bases with no gene match: 7.

DNA of the CDR3: TGTGCCAGCAGCTTGGAGGGGACACAGCGCGAGCAGTACTTC. It yields the protein CASSLEGTQREQYF. The chain recombines TRBV5-4 with TRBJ2-7; D is possibly TRBD1 (6 bases). This CDR3 contains 14 residues. Trimming took off 0 bases at V and 6 bases at J, with 13 bases between the two ends. The V gene's germline CDR1 is SGHNT and CDR2 YYREEE (reference sequence).

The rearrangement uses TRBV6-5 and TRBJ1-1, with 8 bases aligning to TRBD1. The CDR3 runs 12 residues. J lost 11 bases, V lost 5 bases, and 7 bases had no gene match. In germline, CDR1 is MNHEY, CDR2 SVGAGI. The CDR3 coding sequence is TGTGCCAGCAGTCAGGGGGCCCTGGGGGCTTTCTTT. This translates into CASSQGALGAFF.

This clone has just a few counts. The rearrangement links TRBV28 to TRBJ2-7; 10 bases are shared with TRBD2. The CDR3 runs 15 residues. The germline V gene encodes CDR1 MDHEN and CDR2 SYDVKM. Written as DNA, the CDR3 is TGTGTAACCGGGGGGCCAAGGGAGCGGGAGGGCCAGGCGTACTTC. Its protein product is CVTGGPREREGQAYF.

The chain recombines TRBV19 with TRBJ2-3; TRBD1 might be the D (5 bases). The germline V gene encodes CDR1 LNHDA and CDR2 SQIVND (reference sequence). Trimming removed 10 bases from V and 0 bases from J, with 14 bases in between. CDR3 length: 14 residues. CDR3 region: CATREQVSTDTQYF. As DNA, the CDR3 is TGTGCCACCAGGGAACAGGTGAGCACAGATACGCAGTATTTT.

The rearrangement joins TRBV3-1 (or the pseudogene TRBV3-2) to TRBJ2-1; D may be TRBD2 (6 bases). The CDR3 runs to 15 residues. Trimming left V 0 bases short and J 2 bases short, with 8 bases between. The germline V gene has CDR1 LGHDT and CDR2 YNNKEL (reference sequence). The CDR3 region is CASSQDGGPYNEQFF. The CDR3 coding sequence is TGTGCCAGCAGCCAAGACGGGGGACCCTACAATGAGCAGTTCTTC.

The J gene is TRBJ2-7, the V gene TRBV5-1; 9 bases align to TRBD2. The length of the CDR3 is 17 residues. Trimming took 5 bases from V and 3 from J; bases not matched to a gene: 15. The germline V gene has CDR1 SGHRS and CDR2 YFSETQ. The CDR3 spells CASSSVQREAGYYEQYF. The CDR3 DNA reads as TGCGCCAGCAGTAGTGTGCAGCGGGAGGCTGGCTACTACGAGCAGTACTTC.

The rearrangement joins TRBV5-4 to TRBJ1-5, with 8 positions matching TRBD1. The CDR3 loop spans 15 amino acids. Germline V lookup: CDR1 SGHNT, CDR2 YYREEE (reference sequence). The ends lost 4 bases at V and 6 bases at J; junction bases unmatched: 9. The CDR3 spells CASSQGQETGQPQHF. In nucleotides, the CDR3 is TGTGCCAGCAGCCAGGGACAGGAAACGGGTCAGCCCCAGCATTTT.

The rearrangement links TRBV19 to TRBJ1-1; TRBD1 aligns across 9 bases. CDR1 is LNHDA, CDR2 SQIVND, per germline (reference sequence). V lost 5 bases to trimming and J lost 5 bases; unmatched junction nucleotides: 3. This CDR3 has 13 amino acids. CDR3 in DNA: TGTGCCAGTAGTGACAGGGGGAGGACTGAAGCTTTCTTT. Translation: CASSDRGRTEAFF.

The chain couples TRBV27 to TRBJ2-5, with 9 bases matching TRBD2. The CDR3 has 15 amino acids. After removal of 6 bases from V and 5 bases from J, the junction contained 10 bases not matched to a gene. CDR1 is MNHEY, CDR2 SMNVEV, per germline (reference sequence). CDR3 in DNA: TGTGCCAGCAGCTACTTAGCGGGAGAGGGCGAGACCCAGTACTTC. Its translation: CASSYLAGEGETQYF.